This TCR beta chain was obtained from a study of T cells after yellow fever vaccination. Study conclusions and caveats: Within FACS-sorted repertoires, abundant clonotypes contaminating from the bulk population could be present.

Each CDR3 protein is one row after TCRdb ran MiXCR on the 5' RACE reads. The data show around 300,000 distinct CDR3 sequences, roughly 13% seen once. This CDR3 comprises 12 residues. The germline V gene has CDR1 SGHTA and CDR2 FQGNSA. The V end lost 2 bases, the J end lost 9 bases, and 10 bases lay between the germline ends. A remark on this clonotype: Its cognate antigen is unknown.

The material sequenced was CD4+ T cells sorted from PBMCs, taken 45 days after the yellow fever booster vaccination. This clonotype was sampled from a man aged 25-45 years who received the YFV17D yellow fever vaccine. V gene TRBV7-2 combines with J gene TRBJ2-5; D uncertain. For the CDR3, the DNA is TGTGCCAGCAGCTTAAGTCGTGAGCCCCAGTACTTC. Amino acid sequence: CASSLSREPQYF.